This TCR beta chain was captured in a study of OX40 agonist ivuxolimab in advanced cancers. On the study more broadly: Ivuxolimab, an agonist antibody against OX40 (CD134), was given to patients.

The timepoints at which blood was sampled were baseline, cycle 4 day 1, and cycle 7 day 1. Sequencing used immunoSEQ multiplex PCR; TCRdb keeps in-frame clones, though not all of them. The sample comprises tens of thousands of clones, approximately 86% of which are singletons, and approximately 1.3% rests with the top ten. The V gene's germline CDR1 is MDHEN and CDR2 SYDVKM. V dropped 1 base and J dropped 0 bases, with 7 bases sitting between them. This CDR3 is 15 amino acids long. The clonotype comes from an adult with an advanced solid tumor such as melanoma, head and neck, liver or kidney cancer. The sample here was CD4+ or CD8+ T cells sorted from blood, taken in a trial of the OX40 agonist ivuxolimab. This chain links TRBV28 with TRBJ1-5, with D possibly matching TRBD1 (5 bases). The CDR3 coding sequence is TGTGCCAGCAGTTTATCAGGGTATAGCAATCAGCCCCAGCATTTT. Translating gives CASSLSGYSNQPQHF.